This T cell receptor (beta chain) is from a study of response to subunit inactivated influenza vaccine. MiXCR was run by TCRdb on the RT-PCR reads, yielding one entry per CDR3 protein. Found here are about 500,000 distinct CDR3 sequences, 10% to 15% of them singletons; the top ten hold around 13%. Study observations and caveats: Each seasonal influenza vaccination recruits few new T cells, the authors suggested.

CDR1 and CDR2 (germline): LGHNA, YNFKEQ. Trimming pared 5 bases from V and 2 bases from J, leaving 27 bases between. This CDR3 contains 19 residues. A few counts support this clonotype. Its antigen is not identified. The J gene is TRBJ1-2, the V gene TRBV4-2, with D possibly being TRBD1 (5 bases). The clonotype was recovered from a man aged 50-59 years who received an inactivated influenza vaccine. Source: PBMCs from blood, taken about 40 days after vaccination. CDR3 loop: CASSGRGVQEPLFNYGYTF. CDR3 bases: TGTGCCAGCAGCGGGAGAGGGGTACAGGAGCCTCTCTTCAACTATGGCTACACCTTC.